This TCR beta chain was retrieved from a study of blood T cell repertoires in COVID-19 (dated by TCRdb to 2020 to 2022). As for the study more broadly: Samples from collaborators originated in the United States, Italy and Spain and spanned both the acute and convalescent phases of COVID-19. The material from the prospective study consisted of cDNA or gDNA derived from T cells, B-cell-depleted T cells, or PBMCs. Deeply sampled blood TCRbeta repertoires from subjects exposed to, actively infected with, or recovered from COVID-19 were included in the dataset. The repertoires were made available in a free public database intended to serve as a resource for research on the immune response to SARS-CoV-2. The samples were drawn from the first 160 participants of the ongoing ImmuneRACE study and from 1,254 subjects provided by 6 global collaborators. A de-identified subject ID, COVID-19 status, age in years and sex were almost always included in the sample metadata. Where HLA class I and class II types were available, the types were taken from metadata supplied by the sample provider, not from assay-based typing. General findings and caveats noted by the study authors: How much clinical and demographic metadata was included differed by source and by participant, and the metadata was provided uncurated.

TCRbeta CDR3 regions were amplified from genomic DNA by means of the immunoSEQ Assay, a bias-controlled multiplex PCR. From the authors' description of their analysis: The number of nucleated cells in each sample was estimated from the amplification of reference gene primers within the assay. Sequence reads were collapsed and filtered to measure the absolute abundance of every unique TCRbeta CDR3 rearrangement. For each sample, productive Simpson clonality was calculated as the square root of Simpson's diversity index across productive rearrangements. Not all clones reach the TCRdb copy of this immuneACCESS table, which keeps in-frame sequences only. Checked studies attribute under half of the gap to unresolved V genes and leave the rest unexplained. The V and J calls and clone size are taken from that table; D and trimming were inferred from the DNA. This sample has 250,000 to 300,000 clones in its table, and around 91% of those were observed once. The ten largest clones represent around 13% of the sample.

Each collaborating institution followed its own protocols to collect whole blood in K2EDTA tubes. For TCRbeta analysis, collaborators shipped samples in one of three forms: frozen whole blood, isolated PBMCs, or DNA extracted from either of those sample types. From its cysteine to its phenylalanine, the CDR3 spans 13 amino acids. This entry keeps only the CDR3 DNA: 39 bases, framed from base 1. Trimming removed 5 bases from V and 1 base from J, leaving 8 bases between the germline ends. The germline V gene sets CDR1 to KGHSH and CDR2 to LQKENI. Regarding this clone: Its antigen target is currently unknown. No per-base quality is available; no much larger clone lies one base away.

The receptor comes from a woman aged 55 to 70 with acute or convalescent COVID-19. The sample consisted of peripheral blood. The rearrangement combines TRBV18 with TRBJ1-2, and TRBD1 may be the D gene, going by 5 matching bases. The DNA reads TGTGCCAGCTCAACAGGATTTAACTATGGCTACACCTTC. Its coded protein is CASSTGFNYGYTF. With all but the CDR3 taken from the reference TRBV18 and TRBJ1-2 genes, the full variable domain is: NAGVMQNPRHLVRRRGQEARLRCSPMKGHSHVYWYRQLPEEGLKFMVYLQKENIIDESGMPKERFSAEFPKEGPSILRIQQVVRGDSAAYFCASSTGFNYGYTFGSGTRLTVV.